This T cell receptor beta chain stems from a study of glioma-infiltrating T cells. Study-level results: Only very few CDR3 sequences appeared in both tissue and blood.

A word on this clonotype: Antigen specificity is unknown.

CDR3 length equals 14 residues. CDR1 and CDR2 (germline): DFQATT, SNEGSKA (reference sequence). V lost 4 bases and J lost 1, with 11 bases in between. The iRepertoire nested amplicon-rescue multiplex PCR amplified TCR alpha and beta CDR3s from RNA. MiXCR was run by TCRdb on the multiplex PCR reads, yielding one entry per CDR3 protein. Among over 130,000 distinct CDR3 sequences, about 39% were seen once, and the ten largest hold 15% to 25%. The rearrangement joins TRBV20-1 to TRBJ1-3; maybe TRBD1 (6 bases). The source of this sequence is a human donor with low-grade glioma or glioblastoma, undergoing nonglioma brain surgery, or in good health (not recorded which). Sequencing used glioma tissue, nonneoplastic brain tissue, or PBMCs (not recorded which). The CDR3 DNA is TGCAGTGCTAAACAGGGAGAGTCTGGAAACACCATATATTTT. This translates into CSAKQGESGNTIYF.